This T cell receptor (beta chain) was found in a study of radiation and T cells in renal cell carcinoma. The sample's time point: baseline pretreatment blood. The treatment is: 15 Gy SBRT to primary tumor, nephrectomy 4 weeks later. The patient's renal cell carcinoma had clear cell pathology. This clone came up a few times. Repertoires were generated with immunoSEQ multiplex PCR, while TCRdb's copy carries only in-frame clones and drops some. The repertoire consists of roughly 100,000 clones, with 86% occurring once and the leading ten covering 6.5% to 8.5%. This CDR3 comprises 15 residues. Looked up from germline, CDR1 is MDHEN and CDR2 is SYDVKM. The J segment lost 3 bases and the V segment lost 9 bases, leaving 11 bases of the junction unmatched.

V gene TRBV28 combines with J gene TRBJ2-7; the match to TRBD2 covers 10 bases. This receptor was obtained from a man between 50 and 59 years old with renal cell carcinoma. This specimen was blood, taken from a patient whose treatment included radiotherapy and nephrectomy. The CDR3, as DNA: TGTGCCAGTGTAAGCATAGCGGGAGGAGTCTACGAGCAGTACTTC. It yields the protein CASVSIAGGVYEQYF.